This record concerns one T cell receptor beta chain sequence. Its cognate antigen is unknown. These data belong to a study of T cell responses to AZD1222 COVID-19 vaccine. CDR3 length: 13 residues. V gave up 0 bases and J gave up 11 bases, with 12 bases separating them. The germline gives CDR1 LGHDT, CDR2 YNNKEL (reference sequence). Produced via immunoSEQ multiplex PCR; TCRdb's table is partial and in-frame only. Counted here are around 100,000 clones, approximately 87% occurring once; the ten biggest clones make up 15% to 20%. Study-level findings and limits: Most donors were white British and more were female, and clonal diversity was possibly underestimated.

This TCR was sampled from an adult in good health. The sample in question was peripheral blood, obtained on day 0 of AZD1222 vaccination. The V call is TRBV3-1 (or the pseudogene TRBV3-2), the J call TRBJ2-3, with D tentatively TRBD1 or TRBD2 (5 bases each). The CDR3, as DNA: TGTGCCAGCAGCCAAGACAATGGGGGTCGGCAGTATTTT. This translates into CASSQDNGGRQYF.